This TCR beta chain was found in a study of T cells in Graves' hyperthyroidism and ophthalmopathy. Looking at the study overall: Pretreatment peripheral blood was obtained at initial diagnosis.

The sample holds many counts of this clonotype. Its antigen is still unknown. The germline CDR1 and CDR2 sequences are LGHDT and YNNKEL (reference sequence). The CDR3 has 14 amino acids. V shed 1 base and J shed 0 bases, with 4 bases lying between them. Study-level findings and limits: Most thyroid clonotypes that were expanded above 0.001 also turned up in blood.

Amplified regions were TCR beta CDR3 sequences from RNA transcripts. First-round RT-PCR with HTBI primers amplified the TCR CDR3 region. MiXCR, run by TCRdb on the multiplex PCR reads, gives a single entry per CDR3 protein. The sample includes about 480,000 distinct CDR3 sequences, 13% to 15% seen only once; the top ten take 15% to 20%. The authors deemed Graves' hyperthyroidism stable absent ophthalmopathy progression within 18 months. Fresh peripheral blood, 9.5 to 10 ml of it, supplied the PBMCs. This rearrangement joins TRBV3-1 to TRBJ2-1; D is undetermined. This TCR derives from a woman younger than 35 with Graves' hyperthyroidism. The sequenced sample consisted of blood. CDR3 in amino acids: CASSQGSSYNEQFF. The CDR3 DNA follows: TGTGCCAGCAGCCAAGGGAGCTCCTACAATGAGCAGTTCTTC.